These T cell receptor beta chains were read from a single sample in a study of T cell responses to AZD1222 COVID-19 vaccine. The protocol was immunoSEQ multiplex PCR, while the TCRdb copy is restricted to in-frame clones and leaves out a portion. The data show approximately 180,000 clones, just over 90% seen once. The specimen was peripheral blood, collected on day 0 of AZD1222 vaccination. These receptors came from an adult in good health. Both conserved end residues are part of each CDR3. D genes are given only for firm matches. Size is stated for part of the rows, as once, few or many counts, or as a class when the clone is expanded.

j_gene: TRBJ1-4
abundance: many
d_gene: -
v_gene: TRBV4-1
CDR3aa: CASSQDPATNEKLFF
CDR3nt: TGCGCCAGCAGCCAAGATCCCGCAACTAATGAAAAACTGTTTTTT

j_gene: TRBJ2-5
abundance: -
d_gene: -
v_gene: TRBV6-5
CDR3aa: CASMDSQETQYF
CDR3nt: TGTGCCAGCATGGACAGCCAAGAGACCCAGTACTTC

j_gene: TRBJ1-2
abundance: -
d_gene: -
v_gene: TRBV5-6
CDR3aa: CASSLEPTTNYGYTF
CDR3nt: TGTGCCAGCAGCTTGGAGCCTACGACTAACTATGGCTACACCTTC

j_gene: TRBJ1-1
abundance: -
d_gene: -
v_gene: TRBV3-1/TRBV3-2
CDR3aa: CASSMTDTTEAFF
CDR3nt: TGTGCCAGCAGCATGACAGATACGACTGAAGCTTTCTTT

j_gene: TRBJ1-4
abundance: -
d_gene: -
v_gene: TRBV5-1
CDR3aa: CASSLGDAGEKLFF
CDR3nt: TGCGCCAGCAGCTTAGGGGATGCAGGTGAAAAACTGTTTTTT

j_gene: TRBJ1-3
abundance: -
d_gene: -
v_gene: TRBV6-5
CDR3aa: CASSLHGGSGNTIYF
CDR3nt: TGTGCCAGCAGTCTTCACGGGGGCTCTGGAAACACCATATATTTT

j_gene: TRBJ2-4
abundance: few
d_gene: TRBD2
v_gene: TRBV5-8
CDR3aa: CASSAEGLAGGNIQYF
CDR3nt: TGTGCCAGCAGCGCGGAAGGACTAGCGGGAGGAAACATTCAGTACTTC

j_gene: TRBJ1-5
abundance: -
d_gene: -
v_gene: TRBV6-6
CDR3aa: CASRPQGNQPQHF
CDR3nt: TGTGCCAGCAGACCTCAAGGGAATCAGCCCCAGCATTTT

j_gene: TRBJ2-1
abundance: -
d_gene: -
v_gene: TRBV30
CDR3aa: CAWSPDNEQFF
CDR3nt: TGTGCCTGGAGTCCCGACAATGAGCAGTTCTTC

j_gene: TRBJ2-7
abundance: once
d_gene: TRBD1
v_gene: TRBV27
CDR3aa: CASSSRGPSYEQYF
CDR3nt: TGTGCCAGCAGTTCCAGGGGGCCCTCCTACGAGCAGTACTTC

j_gene: TRBJ2-2
abundance: -
d_gene: TRBD2
v_gene: TRBV11-2
CDR3aa: CASSFRLAGDHPGELFF
CDR3nt: TGTGCCAGCAGCTTCCGATTAGCGGGAGACCACCCCGGGGAGCTGTTTTTT

j_gene: TRBJ2-1
abundance: -
d_gene: TRBD2
v_gene: TRBV5-4
CDR3aa: CASSLGAGGPSEQFF
CDR3nt: TGTGCCAGCAGCTTGGGCGCGGGAGGGCCTAGCGAGCAGTTCTTC

j_gene: TRBJ2-3
abundance: -
d_gene: -
v_gene: TRBV4-1
CDR3aa: CASSQAQKSTDTQYF
CDR3nt: TGCGCCAGCAGCCAAGCCCAGAAAAGCACAGATACGCAGTATTTT

j_gene: TRBJ2-1
abundance: -
d_gene: -
v_gene: TRBV29-1
CDR3aa: CSVDRDQRIDEQFF
CDR3nt: TGCAGCGTTGACCGAGACCAGAGGATCGATGAGCAGTTCTTC

j_gene: TRBJ2-7
abundance: few
d_gene: TRBD1
v_gene: TRBV5-1
CDR3aa: CASSWDRGSYEQYF
CDR3nt: TGCGCCAGCAGCTGGGACAGGGGCTCCTACGAGCAGTACTTC

j_gene: TRBJ1-1
abundance: once
d_gene: TRBD1
v_gene: TRBV30
CDR3aa: CAWDRVGTEAFF
CDR3nt: TGTGCCTGGGACAGGGTGGGCACTGAAGCTTTCTTT

j_gene: TRBJ2-6
abundance: -
d_gene: -
v_gene: TRBV2
CDR3aa: CASSENNSGANVLTF
CDR3nt: TGTGCCAGCAGTGAAAATAATTCTGGGGCCAACGTCCTGACTTTC

j_gene: TRBJ1-1
abundance: -
d_gene: -
v_gene: TRBV5-1
CDR3aa: CASSLTGRLTEAFF
CDR3nt: TGCGCCAGCAGCTTGACAGGCCGGCTCACTGAAGCTTTCTTT

j_gene: TRBJ2-5
abundance: -
d_gene: -
v_gene: TRBV6-5
CDR3aa: CASSYVWGLETQYF
CDR3nt: TGTGCCAGCAGTTACGTCTGGGGGCTAGAGACCCAGTACTTC

j_gene: TRBJ1-4
abundance: -
d_gene: TRBD1
v_gene: TRBV2
CDR3aa: CASTPLPGQSNEKLFF
CDR3nt: TGTGCCAGCACTCCCCTCCCGGGACAGAGTAATGAAAAACTGTTTTTT